One sample yielded the 13 T cell receptor beta chains listed below, sequenced in a study of cytomegalovirus exposure and HLA in healthy donors. PCR employed 60 Vbeta and 13 Jbeta primers. Clones were sequenced by immunoSEQ multiplex PCR, and TCRdb holds only the in-frame ones, with some missing. The table records about 160,000 clones, 70% to 85% of them present only once. Sequences were obtained from PBMCs. These receptor sequences come from a man in his fifties in good health and CMV-seropositive.

This sequence joins TRBV27 and TRBJ1-1, with 7 bases lining up with TRBD1. Germline values: CDR1 MNHEY, CDR2 SMNVEV (reference sequence). CDR3 size: 14 residues. The trim removed 6 bases at V and 2 bases at J, leaving 6 bases unmatched. DNA of the CDR3: TGTGCCAGCAGGCCGGGACAGACTAACACTGAAGCTTTCTTT. Amino acid sequence: CASRPGQTNTEAFF.

V is TRBV19 and J is TRBJ1-1, with D maybe TRBD1 (6 bases). The germline V gene has CDR1 LNHDA and CDR2 SQIVND (reference sequence). The V end was cut by 10 bases, the J end by 5 bases, with 20 bases between. The CDR3 spans 14 residues. This CDR3 is CATVLRGGRTEAFF. The CDR3 nucleotides are TGTGCCACCGTACTACGGGGGGGGCGAACTGAAGCTTTCTTT.

This rearrangement joins TRBV5-6 to TRBJ2-5; D remains ambiguous. Germline values: CDR1 SGHDT, CDR2 YYEEEE. Trimming removed 4 bases at V and 2 bases at J, with 9 bases between. The CDR3 spans 13 residues. In nucleotides, the CDR3 is TGTGCCAGCAGCCCCTTACAACAAGAGACCCAGTACTTC. Amino acids: CASSPLQQETQYF.

The genes are TRBV19 and TRBJ2-5; TRBD1 aligns across 10 bases. The length of the CDR3 is 14 residues. With 7 bases clipped from V and 4 bases from J, the junction kept 6 bases outside the gene matches. CDR1 LNHDA and CDR2 SQIVND come from the germline V gene (reference sequence). CDR3 in amino acids: CASNPTGGAETQYF. The CDR3 DNA reads as TGTGCCAGTAACCCGACAGGGGGCGCAGAGACCCAGTACTTC.

The V gene is TRBV6-5, the J gene TRBJ2-7; 9 bases line up with TRBD1. V was clipped by 5 bases and J by 2 bases; unmatched bases: 4. The CDR3 runs 14 residues. From germline, CDR1 is MNHEY and CDR2 SVGAGI. In DNA form, the CDR3 reads TGTGCCAGCAGTCCTCGACAGGGGGCCTACGAGCAGTACGTC. Translation: CASSPRQGAYEQYV.

The J gene is TRBJ2-7, the V gene TRBV27, with TRBD1 as a possible D gene (6 bases). V was cut by 6 bases and J by 2 bases, with 14 bases left in between. The CDR3 runs to 14 residues. Germline CDR1 and CDR2: MNHEY and SMNVEV (reference sequence). The DNA of the CDR3 is TGTGCCAGCAGCCTCAAGGGGGTACCCTACGAGCAGTACGTC. Translated: CASSLKGVPYEQYV.

With respect to this clone: A junction end diverges from the germline sequence, so it may reflect a read error. V and J are TRBV10-2 and TRBJ2-1, with no clear D. The CDR3 contains 13 residues. Germline CDR1 and CDR2: WSHSY and SAAADI. Written as DNA, the CDR3 is TGCGCCAGCAGTGAGTCTCTAAACTGGTTTCTGATCTTC. It encodes CASSESLNWFLIF.

This chain joins TRBV30 and TRBJ2-3; D is possibly TRBD1 (6 bases). Trimming cost V 0 bases and J 4 bases, with 14 bases left between them. The length of the CDR3 is 15 residues. CDR1 is GTSNPN and CDR2 is SVGIG in the germline V gene (reference sequence). In nucleotides, the CDR3 is TGTGCCTGGAGTGTACTACAGGGCGTGGCAGATACGCAGTATTTT. This gives the protein CAWSVLQGVADTQYF.

This chain uses TRBV4-1 with TRBJ1-1; no firm D call. This CDR3 has 14 residues. Trimming stripped 5 bases from V and 3 bases from J, with 13 bases between. Germline lookup yields CDR1 MGHRA and CDR2 YSYEKL. CDR3 sequence (DNA): TGCGCCAGCAGCTATACGGGAGTATACACTGAAGCTTTCTTT. Its protein is CASSYTGVYTEAFF.

This rearrangement joins TRBV6-6 to TRBJ1-2; D is unclear. The CDR3 contains 13 residues. With 2 bases removed from V and 8 bases from J, the gap between germline ends came to 12 bases. CDR1 MNHNY and CDR2 SVGAGI come from the germline V gene (reference sequence). DNA for the CDR3: TGTGCCAGCAGTTACGATTCGGCGGGCGGCTACACCTTC. Translating it yields CASSYDSAGGYTF.

V is TRBV18 and J is TRBJ1-1, with TRBD1 matching 9 bases. The CDR3 spans 15 residues. After removal of 5 bases from V and 0 bases from J, the junction contained 4 bases not matched to a gene. The germline V gene encodes CDR1 KGHSH and CDR2 LQKENI. CDR3 DNA: TGTGCCAGCTCAGGGGGACAGGGTATGAACACTGAAGCTTTCTTT. Protein sequence: CASSGGQGMNTEAFF.

The chain couples TRBV6-1 to TRBJ1-1; D gene uncertain. Between the trimmed V and J ends, which lost 6 bases and 1 base, there was a span of 12 bases. This CDR3 contains 14 residues. Germline lookup yields CDR1 MNHNS and CDR2 SASEGT. The DNA of the CDR3 is TGTGCCAGCAGGACGTTTGGGCCGAACACTGAAGCTTTCTTT. Its protein is CASRTFGPNTEAFF.

The chain carries TRBV6-1 and TRBJ2-7, with a tentative D call TRBD2 (6 bases). The CDR3 has 14 amino acids. Germline CDR1 reads MNHNS; CDR2 reads SASEGT. V lost 10 bases and J 2 bases, leaving 18 bases between the germline ends. CDR3 sequence reads: CATLELGLPYEQYF. CDR3 in DNA: TGTGCCACTCTGGAATTGGGACTGCCCTACGAGCAGTACTTC.